The rows below give T cell receptor beta chains drawn from one sample of a study of cytotoxic CD8 clonotypes in ibrutinib-treated CLL. The protocol was immunoSEQ multiplex PCR, while the TCRdb copy is restricted to in-frame clones and leaves out a portion. The sample contains roughly 170,000 clones, 70% to 85% of which appear only once. This specimen was PBMCs, taken after 24 months of ibrutinib treatment. All receptors derive from a human donor with chronic lymphocytic leukemia. Each CDR3 is given with its conserved first and last residue. The D gene is left open where the match is weak. Size values are once, few and many counts, or a class for expanded clones, and some rows have none.

J gene: TRBJ1-5; clone size: NA; V gene: TRBV5-1; D gene: NA; CDR3 DNA: TGCGCCAGCAGCTTGGGAGGACATCAGCCCCAGCATTTT; CDR3 protein: CASSLGGHQPQHF
J gene: TRBJ1-6; clone size: NA; V gene: TRBV6-5; D gene: NA; CDR3 DNA: TGTGCCAGCAGTTTGGGGTTCGACAATTCACCCCTCCACTTT; CDR3 protein: CASSLGFDNSPLHF
J gene: TRBJ2-3; clone size: NA; V gene: TRBV7-9; D gene: NA; CDR3 DNA: TGTGCCAGCAGCTCGTTCGGGGATACGCAGTATTTT; CDR3 protein: CASSSFGDTQYF
J gene: TRBJ2-7; clone size: few; V gene: TRBV9; D gene: TRBD2; CDR3 DNA: TGTGCCAGCAGCGTGGGGGGACTAGCGGGATCCTACGAGCAGTACTTC; CDR3 protein: CASSVGGLAGSYEQYF
J gene: TRBJ1-6; clone size: NA; V gene: TRBV5-1; D gene: TRBD1; CDR3 DNA: TGCGCCAGCAGCACCCTAACAGGGGTTAATTCACCCCTCCACTTT; CDR3 protein: CASSTLTGVNSPLHF
J gene: TRBJ2-5; clone size: NA; V gene: TRBV6-6; D gene: NA; CDR3 DNA: TGTGCCAGCAGTTACATCGCAGCACAAGAGACCCAGTACTTC; CDR3 protein: CASSYIAAQETQYF
J gene: TRBJ2-3; clone size: NA; V gene: TRBV15; D gene: TRBD2; CDR3 DNA: TGTGCCACCAGCAAGCAGAGCGGGGGGGCCCCTACGCAGTATTTT; CDR3 protein: CATSKQSGGAPTQYF
J gene: TRBJ1-5; clone size: NA; V gene: TRBV30; D gene: TRBD1; CDR3 DNA: TGTGCCTGGAGTGTAGGGACAGTCTATAGCAATCAGCCCCAGCATTTT; CDR3 protein: CAWSVGTVYSNQPQHF
J gene: TRBJ2-7; clone size: NA; V gene: TRBV19; D gene: NA; CDR3 DNA: TGTGCCAGTAGTACCCACTACGAGCAGTACTTC; CDR3 protein: CASSTHYEQYF
J gene: TRBJ2-2; clone size: NA; V gene: TRBV18; D gene: NA; CDR3 DNA: TGTGCCAGCTCACTCCGGCGGCAGGACACCGGGGAGCTGTTTTTT; CDR3 protein: CASSLRRQDTGELFF
J gene: TRBJ2-2; clone size: NA; V gene: TRBV7-2; D gene: NA; CDR3 DNA: TGTGCCATCACCCCACAGGGAACGAACACCGGGGAGCTGTTTTTT; CDR3 protein: CAITPQGTNTGELFF
J gene: TRBJ1-6; clone size: few; V gene: TRBV2; D gene: NA; CDR3 DNA: TGTGCCAGCAGTGTTTTTAGAGAGAGAAGCTCCTATAATTCACCCCTCCACTTT; CDR3 protein: CASSVFRERSSYNSPLHF
J gene: TRBJ2-3; clone size: NA; V gene: TRBV13; D gene: NA; CDR3 DNA: TGTGCCAGCAGCTTACGAAGGACGGCAGATACGCAGTATTTT; CDR3 protein: CASSLRRTADTQYF
J gene: TRBJ2-1; clone size: NA; V gene: TRBV7-2; D gene: TRBD2; CDR3 DNA: TGTGCCAGCAGCCTGGGTGGCGGGAGAGGTTACAATGAGCAGTTCTTC; CDR3 protein: CASSLGGGRGYNEQFF
J gene: TRBJ2-1; clone size: NA; V gene: TRBV9; D gene: NA; CDR3 DNA: TGTGCCAGCAGCCCCACCGCTCGGAATGAGCAGTTCTTC; CDR3 protein: CASSPTARNEQFF
J gene: TRBJ1-2; clone size: NA; V gene: TRBV18; D gene: TRBD1; CDR3 DNA: TGTGCCAGCTCCCCTTTAGATGACAGGGGATATGGCTACACCTTC; CDR3 protein: CASSPLDDRGYGYTF